The clone carrying this T cell receptor (beta chain) was detected a few times. As yet, its antigen is unknown. This specimen comes from a study of blood T cells in healthy people across ages. Study results and limitations: Unsorted PBMCs blocked a conclusive comparison of naive and antigen-experienced cells. Naive CD4+ cells and diversity were both higher in long-lived donors than in aged donors.

The CDR3 is 12 amino acids. V gave up 0 bases and J gave up 10 bases, with 9 bases separating them. Germline CDR1 is ENHRY and CDR2 is SYGVKD. Primers used in a second PCR of roughly 7 to 11 cycles were a sample-barcoded 5' primer and a J-beta primer mix. TCRdb passed the 5' RACE reads through MiXCR, listing each CDR3 protein once. The sample has fewer than 2,000,000 distinct CDR3 sequences, about 31% seen once. Sequencing was done on a sample of blood. This sequence originates from a woman aged 30 to 39 in good health. The rearrangement links TRBV10-3 to TRBJ1-1; D gene uncertain. The CDR3 is CAISESGGPAFF. DNA of the CDR3: TGTGCCATCAGTGAGTCGGGAGGGCCAGCTTTCTTT.